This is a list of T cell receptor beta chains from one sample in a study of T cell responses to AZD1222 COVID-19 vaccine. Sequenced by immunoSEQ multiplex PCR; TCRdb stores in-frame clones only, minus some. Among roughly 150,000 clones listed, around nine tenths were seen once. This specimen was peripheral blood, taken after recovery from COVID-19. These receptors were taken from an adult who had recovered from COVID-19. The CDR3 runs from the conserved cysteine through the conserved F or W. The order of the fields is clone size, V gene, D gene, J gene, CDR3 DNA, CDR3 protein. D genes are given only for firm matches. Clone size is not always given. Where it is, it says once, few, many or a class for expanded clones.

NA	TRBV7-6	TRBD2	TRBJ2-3	TGTGCCAGCAGCTTAGTGGCTAGCGGGGGGCGATCTAGCACAGATACGCAGTATTTT	CASSLVASGGRSSTDTQYF
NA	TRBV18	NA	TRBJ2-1	TGTGCCAGCTCACTGCAGACGTTATACAATGAGCAGTTCTTC	CASSLQTLYNEQFF
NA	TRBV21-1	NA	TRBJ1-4	TGTGCCAGCACCCCGTCGGACAGGGGGATGACTAATGAAAAACTGTTTTTT	CASTPSDRGMTNEKLFF
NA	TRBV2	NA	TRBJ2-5	TGTGCCAGCACCTTGCTCCCCGGAGAGACCCAGTACTTC	CASTLLPGETQYF
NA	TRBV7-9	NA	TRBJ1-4	TGTGCCAGCAGCCCCATCGGCAGCCGCGAAAAACTGTTTTTT	CASSPIGSREKLFF
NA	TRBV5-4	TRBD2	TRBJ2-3	TGTGCCAGCAGCCTAGGACTAGCGGGGGGGTACACAGATACGCAGTATTTT	CASSLGLAGGYTDTQYF
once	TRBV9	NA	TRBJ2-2	TGTGCCAGCAGCCTCAAAGGACAAAACACCGGGGAGCTGTTTTTT	CASSLKGQNTGELFF
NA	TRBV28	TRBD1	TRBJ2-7	TGTGCCAGCAGTTTAAAGACAGGGGAAGCCTACGAGCAGTACTTC	CASSLKTGEAYEQYF
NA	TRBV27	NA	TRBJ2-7	TGTGCCAGCAGTTCGGGGCCAGGCTCCTCCTACGAGCAGTACTTC	CASSSGPGSSYEQYF
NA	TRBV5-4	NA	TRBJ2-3	TGTGCCAGTAGGGCCCTACCCACAGATACGCAGTATTTT	CASRALPTDTQYF
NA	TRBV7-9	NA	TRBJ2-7	TGTGCCAGCAGCCTCGGGGTAAACGAGCAGTACTTC	CASSLGVNEQYF
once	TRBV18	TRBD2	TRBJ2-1	TGTGCCAGCTCACCCAAGACTAGCGGGGGCCCGTCGGGGAATGAGCAGTTCTTC	CASSPKTSGGPSGNEQFF
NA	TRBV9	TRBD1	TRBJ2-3	TGTGCCAGCAGCGGAGGGGGCCAGGTAGATACGCAGTATTTT	CASSGGGQVDTQYF
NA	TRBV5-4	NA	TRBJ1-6	TGTGCCAGCAGCAATGTACTAGGGACGAACTCACCCCTCCACTTT	CASSNVLGTNSPLHF
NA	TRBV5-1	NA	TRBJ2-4	TGCGCCAGCAGCTTGGGGGCAGGAAGCGACATTCAGTACTTC	CASSLGAGSDIQYF
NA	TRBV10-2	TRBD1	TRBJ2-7	TGCGCCAGTAAACAGGGGGCCTACGAGCAGTACTTC	CASKQGAYEQYF
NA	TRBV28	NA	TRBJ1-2	TGTGCCAGCGAAGGGGCGCTAAGCTATGGCTACACCTTC	CASEGALSYGYTF
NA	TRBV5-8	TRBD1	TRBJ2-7	TGTGCCAGCAGCCGCCAGGGACAGGGACCCTACGAGCAGTACTTC	CASSRQGQGPYEQYF
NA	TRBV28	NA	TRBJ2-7	TGTGCCAGCAGGAAATACGAGCAGTACTTC	CASRKYEQYF
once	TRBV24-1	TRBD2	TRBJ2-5	TGTGCCACCAGTAGGCGGGGGGGCCTCGGAGAGACCCAGTACTTC	CATSRRGGLGETQYF
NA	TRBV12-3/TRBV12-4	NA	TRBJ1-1	TGTGCCAGCAGTTTAATAGATAAAGCCGAAGCTTTCTTT	CASSLIDKAEAFF
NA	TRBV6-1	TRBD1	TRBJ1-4	TGTGCCAGCAGTGAAATGAGGACAGGGGAACGCGAAAAACTGTTTTTT	CASSEMRTGEREKLFF
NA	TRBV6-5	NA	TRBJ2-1	TGTGCCAGCAGTTACGGAACAGGGAGTAATGAGCAGTTCTTC	CASSYGTGSNEQFF
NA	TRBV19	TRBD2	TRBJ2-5	TGTGCCAGCGGGGGGGGATTCCAAGAGACCCAGTACTTC	CASGGGFQETQYF
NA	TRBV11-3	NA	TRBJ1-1	TGTGCCAGCAGCTACCGGTGGCCCAACACTGAAGCTTTCTTT	CASSYRWPNTEAFF
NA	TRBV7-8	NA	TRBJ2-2	TGTGCCAGCAGCTTAATGGGGACCGGGGAGCTGTTTTTT	CASSLMGTGELFF
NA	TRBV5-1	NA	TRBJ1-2	TGCGCCAGCTCTCTTCGGGGGGAACTCTATGGCTACACCTTC	CASSLRGELYGYTF
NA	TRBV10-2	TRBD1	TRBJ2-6	TGCGCCAGCAGTGAGACTACGGGACAGGGGTCCTCTGGGGCCAACGTCCTGACTTTC	CASSETTGQGSSGANVLTF
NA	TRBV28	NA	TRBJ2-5	TGTGCCAGCAGTGAGGACGACCGGGCCCAGTACTTC	CASSEDDRAQYF
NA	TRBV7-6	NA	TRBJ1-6	TGTGCCAGCAGCTTAGCGTCGGGATCCCATTCACCCCTCCACTTT	CASSLASGSHSPLHF
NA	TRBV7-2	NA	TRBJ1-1	TGTGCCAGCAGCTTAGCGCTGGGAGGTAGCTCTGAAGCTTTCTTT	CASSLALGGSSEAFF
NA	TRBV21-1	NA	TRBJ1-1	TGTGCCAGCAGCACCTGGGACAGGGAAGGGGTGGCTGAAGCTTTCTTT	CASSTWDREGVAEAFF
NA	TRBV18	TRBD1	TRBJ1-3	TGTGCCAGCTCACCTATAGTACAGGGGGCTCCAAACCTTTCTGGAAACACCATATATTTT	CASSPIVQGAPNLSGNTIYF
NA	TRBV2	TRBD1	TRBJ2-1	TGTGCCAGCACCTGGACAGGGGGAGGGAATGAGCAGTTCTTC	CASTWTGGGNEQFF
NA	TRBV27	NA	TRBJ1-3	TGTGCCAGCAGTTTAGTAGACGGAAACACCATATATTTT	CASSLVDGNTIYF
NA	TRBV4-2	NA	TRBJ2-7	TGTGCCAGCAGCCAAGCTTCTGGGACGGGCTCCTACGAGCAGTACTTC	CASSQASGTGSYEQYF
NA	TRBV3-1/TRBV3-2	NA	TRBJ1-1	TGTGCCAGCAGCCTTTATGAGTCTGAAGCTTTCTTT	CASSLYESEAFF
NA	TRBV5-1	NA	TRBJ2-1	TGCGCCAGCAGCTTGGGTGGCCCCCTCAGCAATGAGCAGTTCTTC	CASSLGGPLSNEQFF
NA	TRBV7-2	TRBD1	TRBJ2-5	TGTGCCAGCAGCTCCGGCGAAATTCCAGGGGGCGCGAAGACCCAGTACTTC	CASSSGEIPGGAKTQYF
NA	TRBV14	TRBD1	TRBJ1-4	TGTGCCAGCAGCCGCCTTGGACAGGGGTTTGCAAAACTGTTTTTT	CASSRLGQGFAKLFF
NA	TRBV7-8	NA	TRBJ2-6	TGTGCCAGCAGCCCTCGACAGGGAGGTTTACCTGGGGCCAACGTCCTGACTTTC	CASSPRQGGLPGANVLTF
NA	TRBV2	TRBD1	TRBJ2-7	TGTGCCAGCAGCGGGACAGGATACACCTACGAGCAGTACTTC	CASSGTGYTYEQYF
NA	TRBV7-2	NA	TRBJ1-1	TGTGCCAGCAAACAGGGCAGTGAAGCTTTCTTT	CASKQGSEAFF
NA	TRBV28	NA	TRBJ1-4	TGTGCCAGCAGTTTTGGGAATGAAAAACTGTTTTTT	CASSFGNEKLFF
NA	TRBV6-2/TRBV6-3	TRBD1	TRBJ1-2	TGTGCCAGCAGTTACCAAGGGGGCCAATATGGCTACACCTTC	CASSYQGGQYGYTF
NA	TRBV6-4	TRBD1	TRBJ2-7	TGTGCCAGCAGGCACAGGGGCTCCGAGCAGTACTTC	CASRHRGSEQYF
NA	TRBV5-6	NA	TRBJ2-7	TGTGCCAGCACATCCAGGGGGGTCGGGAGTGACTACGAGCAGTACTTC	CASTSRGVGSDYEQYF
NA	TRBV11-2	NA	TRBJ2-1	TGTGCCAGCAGCCCTAGCATCGAGCAGTTCTTC	CASSPSIEQFF
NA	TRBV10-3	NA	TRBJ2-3	TGTGCCATCAGTGGCACAGATACGCAGTATTTT	CAISGTDTQYF
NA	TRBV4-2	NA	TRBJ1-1	TGTGCCAGCAGCCATGTTTACGACACTGAAGCTTTCTTT	CASSHVYDTEAFF
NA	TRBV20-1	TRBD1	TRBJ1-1	TGCAGTGCCAGTAGGGACAGGTCAACTGAAGCTTTCTTT	CSASRDRSTEAFF
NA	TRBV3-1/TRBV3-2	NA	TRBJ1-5	TGTGCCAGCAGCCAATTTACGAATCAGCCCCAGCATTTT	CASSQFTNQPQHF
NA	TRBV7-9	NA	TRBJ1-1	TGTGCCAGCAGCTTTGGTGGCGGAGATGAAGCTTTCTTT	CASSFGGGDEAFF
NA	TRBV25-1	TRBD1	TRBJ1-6	TGTGCCAGCAGTTGGACAGGGGACTCACCCCTCCACTTT	CASSWTGDSPLHF
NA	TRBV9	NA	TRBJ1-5	TGTGCCAGCAGCCGCACACTGAGGGGGGCTGAGGAGCCCCAGCATTTT	CASSRTLRGAEEPQHF
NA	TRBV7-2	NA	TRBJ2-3	TGTGCCAGCAGCTATCATGTTGATACGCAGTATTTT	CASSYHVDTQYF
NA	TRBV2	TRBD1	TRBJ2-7	TGTGCCAGCAGTCCGCAGGGGGTCTACGAGCAGTACTTC	CASSPQGVYEQYF